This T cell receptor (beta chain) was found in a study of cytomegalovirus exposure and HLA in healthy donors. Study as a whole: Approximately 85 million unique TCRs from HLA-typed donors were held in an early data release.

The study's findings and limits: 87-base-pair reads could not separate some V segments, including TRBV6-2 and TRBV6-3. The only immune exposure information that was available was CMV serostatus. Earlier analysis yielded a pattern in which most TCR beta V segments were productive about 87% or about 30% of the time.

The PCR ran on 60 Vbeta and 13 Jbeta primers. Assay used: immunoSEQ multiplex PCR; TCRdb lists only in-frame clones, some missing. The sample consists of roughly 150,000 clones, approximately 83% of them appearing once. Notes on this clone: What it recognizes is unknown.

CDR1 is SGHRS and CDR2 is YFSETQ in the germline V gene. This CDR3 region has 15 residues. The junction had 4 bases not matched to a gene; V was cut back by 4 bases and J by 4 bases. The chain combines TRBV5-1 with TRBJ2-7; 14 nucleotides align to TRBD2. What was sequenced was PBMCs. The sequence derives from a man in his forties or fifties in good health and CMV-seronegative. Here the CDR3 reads CASSPGLAGGYEQYF. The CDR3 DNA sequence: TGCGCCAGCAGCCCCGGACTAGCGGGGGGTTACGAGCAGTACTTC. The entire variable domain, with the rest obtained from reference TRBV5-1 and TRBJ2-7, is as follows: KAGVTQTPRYLIKTRGQQVTLSCSPISGHRSVSWYQQTPGQGLQFLFEYFSETQRNKGNFPGRFSGRQFSNSRSEMNVSTLELGDSALYLCASSPGLAGGYEQYFGPGTRLTVT.